The sequence of this T cell receptor beta chain was determined in a study of cytomegalovirus exposure and HLA in healthy donors. V gave up 0 bases and J gave up 4 bases; unmatched junction bases: 8. The CDR3 loop spans 16 amino acids. Germline CDR1 MNHGY, CDR2 SAAAGT. Worth noting for this clone: The antigen is not known.

Study findings and constraints: For most TCR beta V segments, an earlier analysis put the productive rate at about 87% or about 30% of the time. Presence/absence analyses supposed approximately even sequencing depth among donors.

Researchers ran the PCR with 60 Vbeta and 13 Jbeta primers. The method was immunoSEQ multiplex PCR; TCRdb's version includes in-frame clones alone and lacks a portion of them. Seen here are 190,000 or so clones, 80% observed once, and the top ten hold roughly 0.65%. The material sequenced was PBMCs. This receptor was identified in a boy younger than 18 in good health and CMV-seronegative. The J gene is TRBJ1-2, the V gene TRBV6-8, with 7 bases matching TRBD1. The CDR3 region is CASSYSRQGECYGYTF. DNA of the CDR3: TGTGCCAGCAGTTACTCGAGGCAGGGGGAATGCTATGGCTACACCTTC.